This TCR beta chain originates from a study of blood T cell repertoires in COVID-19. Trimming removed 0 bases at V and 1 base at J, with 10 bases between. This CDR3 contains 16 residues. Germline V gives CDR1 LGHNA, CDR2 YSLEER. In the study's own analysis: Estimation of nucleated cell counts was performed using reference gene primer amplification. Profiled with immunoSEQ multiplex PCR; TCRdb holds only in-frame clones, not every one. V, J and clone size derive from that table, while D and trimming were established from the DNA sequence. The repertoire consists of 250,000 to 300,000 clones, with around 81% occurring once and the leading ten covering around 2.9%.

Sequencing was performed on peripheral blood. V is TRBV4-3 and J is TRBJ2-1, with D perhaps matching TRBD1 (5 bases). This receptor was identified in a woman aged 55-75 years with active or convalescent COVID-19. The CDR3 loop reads CASSQDSGRSYNEQFF. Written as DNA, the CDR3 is TGCGCCAGCAGCCAAGATTCAGGGCGGTCCTACAATGAGCAGTTCTTC.